This T cell receptor beta chain was observed in a study of Ad26.COV2.S vaccination and SARS-CoV-2 variants. About the study: The donor was enrolled in the Ad26.COV2.S arm of the COV1001 trial. The study gave Ad26.COV2.S intramuscularly, once or twice 56 days apart. Study-wide results and caveats: The analyses of TCR breadth and depth may have understated the size of total T cell responses.

TCRdb keeps only in-frame clones here, not all; method: immunoSEQ multiplex PCR. The table lists under 550,000 clones, approximately 92% of them singletons. Remarks on this clone: What it recognizes is unknown.

This sample's treatment: some 20 received Ad26.COV2.S at low or high dose, single or two shots; five or six received placebo; per-sample allocation not given. At day 63 after the first vaccine or placebo injection, samples were drawn. Recruitment in Boston yielded a donor of adult age, 18-55 years. The V end lost 2 bases, the J end lost 1 base, and 6 bases lay between the germline ends. Germline V lookup: CDR1 MNHEY, CDR2 SVGAGI. This CDR3 spans 15 amino acids. The TCR comes from a person aged 18 to 59 who received the Ad26.COV2.S COVID-19 vaccine or a placebo. The sample was peripheral blood, taken in a trial of Ad26.COV2.S vaccine versus placebo. This chain links TRBV6-5 with TRBJ2-6; the D gene is possibly TRBD1 (5 bases). CDR3 nucleotide sequence: TGTGCCAGCAGTTACGCAGGGTCTGGGGCCAACGTCCTGACTTTC. Its protein is CASSYAGSGANVLTF.